This entry is about one T cell receptor beta chain. This clonotype showed up many times. The target of this receptor is not known. Base-call qualities are not available, and no considerably larger clone is one nucleotide away. CDR1 and CDR2 were assigned from the germline V gene as SNHLY and FYNNEI. The CDR3 numbers 15 residues from cysteine through phenylalanine. Of all the DNA, just the CDR3 is kept, 45 bases in frame from base 1. V is reduced by 6 bases and J by 0 bases, leaving a spacing of 15 bases between them. These data come from a study of human T cells and chemical hapten exposure (dated by TCRdb to about 2021). Background on the whole study: For sensitization, 2% DPC in acetone was applied to a roughly 2 cm by roughly 2 cm area of upper inner arm skin. Patients additionally received weekly therapeutic DPC doses to the scalp throughout the roughly 24-week study period. Patch testing was performed on the upper back with Finn chambers containing 0.01% DPC, and the patch tests were scored after 6 days according to International Contact Dermatitis Research Group standards. Alopecia areata with under or over 50% scalp involvement, alopecia totalis and alopecia universalis were represented in the patient cohort, which was mostly female. Libraries were combined into a pool for sequencing, and differences in TCR yield between samples came mainly from small differences in library volumes within the pool. The study tracked peripheral blood TCR repertoire changes in vivo during primary and secondary sensitization to the hapten diphenylcyclopropenone (DPC) in alopecia patients. Blood was sampled from patients pre-sensitization (week 0) and at 2, 6 and about 24 weeks after DPC sensitization. Around 30 alopecia patients provided blood for TCR sequencing at one to four time points (pre-sensitization, 2, 6 and 24 weeks).

Study-wide findings and limitations: DPC sensitization did not change the number of TCRs with a frequency above 1 in 1000, and there was no evidence of changes in global repertoire structure. A positive correlation was found between the number of PT1 expanded TCRs and patch test score, with significance reached at thresholds 8, 16 and 32 but not 4. Because every patient had alopecia, a presumed autoimmune disease, the patients' immune response might differ from that of healthy individuals. After repeated subsampling, the strength of the expansion versus patch-test correlation and the threshold at which it became significant changed. Significantly more large CDR3 similarity clusters were formed by expanded TCRs than by pre-sensitization or healthy control sets, consistent with antigen-driven responses.

The method was RACE. This sample was sequenced with a NextSeq 500. During library preparation, unique molecular identifiers were attached to individual cDNA molecules so that TCRs could be counted quantitatively and reproducibly. Both TCR alpha and TCR beta chains were sequenced from each blood RNA sample. Under the source paper's analysis protocol: The median number of TCRs per sample was approximately 93,000, ranging from 23,224 to 690,600. The Decombinator software suite was used to annotate the V, J and CDR3 of the TCR reads. Every sample was subsampled to the same number of TCRs (28,000) for the PS versus PT1 abundance plots. Expanded TCRs were defined as absent before sensitization and observed at least eight times at the 2-week time point. TCRdb reran the public reads through fastp at Q25 and MiXCR, keeping productive beta chains. Each CDR3 protein gets just one entry, which takes the most common genes and DNA from the rows behind it. TCRdb's processing, not the authors' own work, is the source of the V and J calls. Here the sample has 65,000 to 80,000 distinct CDR3 sequences; under 13% occur a single time. The ten largest clones capture around 1.5% of the sample.

The time point label corresponds to: patch test 1, 2 weeks after DPC sensitization. The treatment or condition label corresponds to: therapeutic diphenylcyclopropenone sensitization with weekly scalp DPC. At each patch-test visit, blood was drawn before the patch test was applied. To be eligible, patients had to be aged 18 to 70, diagnosed with alopecia and judged suitable for DPC therapy, while pregnant patients were excluded. Total RNA was extracted from unfractionated whole blood that had been collected in Tempus Blood RNA tubes. Here the chain combines TRBV2 and TRBJ2-7; the D gene is not confidently resolved. The origin of this receptor is a woman between 45 and 65 years old with alopecia areata. Some clones in this sample may be carry-over from other donors' samples. This sample comprised whole blood, obtained in connection with sensitization to the hapten diphenylcyclopropenone (DPC). CDR3 reads: CASSLSQLSSYEQYF. DNA sequence: TGTGCCAGCAGCCTTTCCCAGCTCAGCTCCTACGAGCAGTACTTC. Reference TRBV2 and TRBJ2-7 genes cover what lies past the CDR3, so the full variable domain is EPEVTQTPSHQVTQMGQEVILRCVPISNHLYFYWYRQILGQKVEFLVSFYNNEISEKSEIFDDQFSVERPDGSNFTLKIRSTKLEDSAMYFCASSLSQLSSYEQYFGPGTRLTVT.